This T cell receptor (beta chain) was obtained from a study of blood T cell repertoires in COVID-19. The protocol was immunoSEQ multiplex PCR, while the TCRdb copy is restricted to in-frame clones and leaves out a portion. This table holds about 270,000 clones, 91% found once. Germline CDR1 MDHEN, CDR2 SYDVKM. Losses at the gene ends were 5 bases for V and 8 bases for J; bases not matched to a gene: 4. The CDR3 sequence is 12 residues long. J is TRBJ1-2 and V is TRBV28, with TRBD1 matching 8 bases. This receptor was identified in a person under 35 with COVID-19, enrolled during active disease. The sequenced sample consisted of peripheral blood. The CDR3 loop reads CASSQGDRGYTF. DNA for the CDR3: TGTGCCAGCAGTCAGGGGGACAGGGGCTACACCTTC.